Given below is one TCR beta chain in context. The target antigen is unknown. The record originates from a study of cytomegalovirus exposure and HLA in healthy donors. PCR was performed using 60 Vbeta and 13 Jbeta primers. Clones were sequenced by immunoSEQ multiplex PCR, and TCRdb holds only the in-frame ones, with some missing. The sample consists of about 160,000 clones, 65% to 70% of them appearing once. Overall study results and limits: A later look showed TCR association rates differing by HLA locus, highest for DRB1 and lowest for HLA-C.

Germline lookup yields CDR1 SGHKS and CDR2 YYEKEE (reference sequence). Trimming removed 7 bases from V and 0 bases from J, with 14 bases in between. The CDR3 consists of 15 residues. This TCR came from a woman between 18 and 30 years old in good health and CMV-seropositive. The sequenced material came from PBMCs. The chain uses TRBV5-5 and TRBJ2-1; possibly TRBD2 for D (6 bases). The CDR3 spells CASLERESSYNEQFF. In DNA, the CDR3 is TGTGCCAGCCTCGAACGGGAGAGCTCCTACAATGAGCAGTTCTTC.